Below are 21 T cell receptor beta chains sequenced from a single sample in a study of T cell responses to AZD1222 COVID-19 vaccine. Produced via immunoSEQ multiplex PCR; TCRdb's table is partial and in-frame only. The sample holds over 100,000 clones; 86% are singletons and the top ten take about 3.1%. The material sequenced was peripheral blood, taken 28 days after the second dose of the MenACWY control vaccine. The receptors stem from an adult who received the MenACWY meningococcal vaccine as a control.

The chain employs TRBV19 and TRBJ2-7; D is perhaps TRBD1 (6 bases). V lost 1 base to trimming and J lost 3 bases, with 13 bases between them. This CDR3 spans 15 amino acids. CDR1 and CDR2 from the germline V gene are LNHDA and SQIVND (reference sequence). The CDR3 region has the DNA TGTGCCAGTAGTATAGCCCATACCAGGGGCTACGAGCAGTACTTC. Translation gives CASSIAHTRGYEQYF.

In its sample, this clone was seen once. This chain links TRBV27 with TRBJ1-1; possible D gene TRBD1, 5 bases. V dropped 5 bases and J dropped 1 base, with 14 bases sitting between them. Germline V CDR1 and CDR2: MNHEY, SMNVEV (reference sequence). The CDR3 sequence is 15 residues long. CDR3 DNA sequence: TGTGCCAGCAGTCCTTTGTGGGGGTCGAACACTGAAGCTTTCTTT. Its translation is CASSPLWGSNTEAFF.

This clone was found once. The V call is TRBV5-1, the J call TRBJ2-1; D is ambiguous. Germline lookup yields CDR1 SGHRS and CDR2 YFSETQ. V was shortened by 6 bases and J by 0 bases, with 16 bases between the two germline ends. The CDR3 covers 16 residues. CDR3 sequence reads: CASTTSSVYSYNEQFF. The CDR3 coding sequence is TGCGCCAGCACCACCAGTTCGGTTTACTCCTACAATGAGCAGTTCTTC.

V is TRBV2 and J is TRBJ2-5; 7 bases fit TRBD2. J was trimmed by 5 bases and V by 7 bases; bases with no gene match: 4. This CDR3 region has 12 residues. Germline CDR1 and CDR2: SNHLY and FYNNEI. The CDR3 spells CASTPGGETQYF. The CDR3 DNA is TGTGCCAGCACCCCGGGGGGTGAGACCCAGTACTTC.

The chain carries TRBV19 and TRBJ2-4; D is possibly TRBD1 (6 bases). Trimming shortened V by 3 bases and J by 0 bases, and 12 bases separated the two germline ends. Germline V gene lookup returns CDR1 LNHDA and CDR2 SQIVND (reference sequence). CDR3 length equals 16 residues. CDR3: CASSIGDNPAKNIQYF. CDR3 DNA: TGTGCCAGTAGTATTGGGGACAACCCAGCCAAAAACATTCAGTACTTC. The complete variable domain, with remaining parts taken from reference TRBV19 and TRBJ2-4, reads DGGITQSPKYLFRKEGQNVTLSCEQNLNHDAMYWYRQDPGQGLRLIYYSQIVNDFQKGDIAEGYSVSREKKESFPLTVTSAQKNPTAFYLCASSIGDNPAKNIQYFGAGTRLSVL.

The chain links TRBV5-4 to TRBJ2-3; no definite D call. Germline V lookup: CDR1 SGHNT, CDR2 YYREEE (reference sequence). V lost 0 bases and J 2 bases, leaving 4 bases between the germline ends. The length of the CDR3 is 13 residues. The CDR3 sequence is CASSLESTDTQYF. The CDR3, as DNA: TGTGCCAGCAGCTTGGAGTCCACAGATACGCAGTATTTT. The complete variable domain, with remaining parts taken from reference TRBV5-4 and TRBJ2-3, reads ETGVTQSPTHLIKTRGQQVTLRCSSQSGHNTVSWYQQALGQGPQFIFQYYREEENGRGNFPPRFSGLQFPNYSSELNVNALELDDSALYLCASSLESTDTQYFGPGTRLTVL.

The CDR3 sequence is CASSHRGDVNNEQFF. In DNA form, the CDR3 reads TGTGCCAGCAGCCACAGGGGGGATGTGAACAATGAGCAGTTCTTC. The chain employs TRBV7-8 and TRBJ2-1, with 8 positions matching TRBD1. In germline, CDR1 is SGHVS, CDR2 FQNEAQ. V lost 5 bases to trimming and J lost 5 bases; unmatched junction nucleotides: 8. There are 15 residues in the CDR3. Drawing the rest from reference TRBV7-8 and TRBJ2-1, the complete variable domain is GAGVSQSPRYKVAKRGQDVALRCDPISGHVSLFWYQQALGQGPEFLTYFQNEAQLDKSGLPSDRFFAERPEGSVSTLKIQRTQQEDSAVYLCASSHRGDVNNEQFFGPGTRLTVL.

This clone was detected only a few times. The J gene is TRBJ2-3, the V gene TRBV9, with TRBD1 identical over 7 bases. Germline V gene lookup returns CDR1 SGDLS and CDR2 YYNGEE. V lost 0 bases, J lost 4 bases, and 11 bases stayed unmatched. The CDR3 has 17 residues. CDR3 amino acids: CASSVEGGRASSDTQYF. In DNA form, the CDR3 reads TGTGCCAGCAGCGTAGAAGGGGGCAGGGCGAGTTCAGATACGCAGTATTTT.

The CDR3 protein is CAWSSYAGPRKLFF. The CDR3, as DNA: TGTGCCTGGAGTTCCTACGCGGGACCTAGAAAACTGTTTTTT. The J gene is TRBJ1-4, the V gene TRBV30; D is possibly TRBD1 (5 bases). V was pared by 2 bases and J by 10 bases, with 17 bases between. The germline CDR1 and CDR2 sequences are GTSNPN and SVGIG (reference sequence). The CDR3 covers 14 residues.

The rearrangement uses TRBV19 and TRBJ2-1, with 9 bases matching TRBD2. Germline trimming cut 1 base from V and 1 base from J; bases unmatched to any gene: 5. The CDR3 length is 17 residues. Germline loops: CDR1 LNHDA, CDR2 SQIVND (reference sequence). CDR3 sequence: CASSIVKTSGSYNEQFF. The CDR3 nucleotides are TGTGCCAGTAGTATAGTTAAAACTAGCGGGTCCTACAATGAGCAGTTCTTC.

The chain joins TRBV19 to TRBJ1-2; D gene uncertain. The V and J ends lost 5 bases and 5 bases respectively, with 12 bases between them. Germline CDR1 is LNHDA and CDR2 is SQIVND (reference sequence). This CDR3 has 13 residues. CDR3 nucleotides: TGTGCCAGTAGTCCCACAGACGATTATGGCTACACCTTC. This gives the protein CASSPTDDYGYTF.

The gene calls are TRBV2 and TRBJ2-7, with D possibly being TRBD2 (6 bases). The CDR3 has 13 amino acids. Trimming stripped 6 bases from V and 5 bases from J, with 14 bases between. Germline V gene lookup returns CDR1 SNHLY and CDR2 FYNNEI. CDR3 loop: CASSQLGGNEQYF. CDR3 in DNA: TGTGCCAGCAGCCAACTAGGAGGGAACGAGCAGTACTTC.

The V and J genes are TRBV24-1 and TRBJ1-4; 8 bases line up with TRBD1. J lost 6 bases, V lost 2 bases, and 7 bases had no gene match. Looked up from germline, CDR1 is KGHDR and CDR2 is SFDVKD. This CDR3 region has 16 residues. CDR3: CATSDSSGQVYEKLFF. DNA for the CDR3: TGTGCCACCAGTGATTCGTCGGGACAGGTGTATGAAAAACTGTTTTTT.

The V and J genes are TRBV18 and TRBJ2-7, with D maybe TRBD1 (5 bases). Trimming stripped 4 bases from V and 3 bases from J, with 7 bases between. CDR3 length: 12 residues. CDR1 and CDR2 (germline): KGHSH, LQKENI. CDR3 region: CASSQQVYEQYF. CDR3 DNA: TGTGCCAGCTCACAACAGGTCTACGAGCAGTACTTC.

The chain couples TRBV6-5 to TRBJ2-3, with D possibly being TRBD1 (6 bases). The CDR3 length is 14 residues. The germline CDR1 and CDR2 sequences are MNHEY and SVGAGI. Trimming cost V 7 bases and J 3 bases, with 14 bases left between them. CDR3: CASKGTPSTDTQYF. Written as DNA, the CDR3 is TGTGCCAGCAAAGGGACACCGTCAACAGATACGCAGTATTTT.

The chain carries TRBV30 and TRBJ1-5; D remains ambiguous. The CDR3 has 13 amino acids. Germline V lookup: CDR1 GTSNPN, CDR2 SVGIG (reference sequence). V dropped 3 bases and J dropped 3 bases, with 9 bases sitting between them. CDR3 nucleotides: TGTGCCTGGAGCCGGCAGCACAATCAGCCCCAGCATTTT. This encodes CAWSRQHNQPQHF.

The J gene is TRBJ2-2, the V gene TRBV7-2; 12 bases match TRBD1. The ends lost 3 bases at V and 5 bases at J; junction bases unmatched: 10. This CDR3 spans 18 amino acids. Germline V CDR1 and CDR2: SGHTA, FQGNSA. CDR3 residues: CASSLEGQGARNTGELFF. In DNA, the CDR3 is TGTGCCAGCAGCTTGGAGGGACAGGGGGCGAGGAATACCGGGGAGCTGTTTTTT.

This chain links TRBV24-1 with TRBJ2-7; D not certain. Trimming shortened V by 9 bases and J by 1 base, and 15 bases separated the two germline ends. The CDR3 has 14 residues. From germline, CDR1 is KGHDR and CDR2 SFDVKD. As DNA, the CDR3 is TGTGCCACCGCCGGGTCGGACGGATCCTACGAGCAGTACTTC. This sequence encodes CATAGSDGSYEQYF.

The chain carries TRBV2 and TRBJ1-4, with 7 nucleotides matching TRBD1. The CDR3 is made up of 14 amino acids. Looked up from germline, CDR1 is SNHLY and CDR2 is FYNNEI. Unmatched junction bases numbered 7, after V lost 8 bases and J lost 4 bases. The CDR3 sequence: CASQTGQSNEKLFF. DNA for the CDR3: TGTGCCAGCCAGACGGGACAGAGTAATGAAAAACTGTTTTTT.

This chain connects TRBV28 to TRBJ1-2, with D possibly matching TRBD1 (6 bases). Trimming stripped 2 bases from V and 8 bases from J, with 18 bases between. The CDR3 covers 15 residues. The germline V gene encodes CDR1 MDHEN and CDR2 SYDVKM. CDR3 sequence reads: CASSLAGPRGVGYTF. CDR3 bases: TGTGCCAGCAGTTTAGCAGGTCCCAGGGGTGTAGGCTACACCTTC.

The rearrangement joins TRBV5-1 to TRBJ1-4; D perhaps matches TRBD1 (5 bases). Germline loops: CDR1 SGHRS, CDR2 YFSETQ. This CDR3 spans 13 amino acids. The V end was cut by 7 bases, the J end by 7 bases, with 14 bases between. The DNA for the CDR3 is TGCGCCAGCGCTACCTCGCAGGGTGAAAAACTGTTTTTT. It yields the protein CASATSQGEKLFF.